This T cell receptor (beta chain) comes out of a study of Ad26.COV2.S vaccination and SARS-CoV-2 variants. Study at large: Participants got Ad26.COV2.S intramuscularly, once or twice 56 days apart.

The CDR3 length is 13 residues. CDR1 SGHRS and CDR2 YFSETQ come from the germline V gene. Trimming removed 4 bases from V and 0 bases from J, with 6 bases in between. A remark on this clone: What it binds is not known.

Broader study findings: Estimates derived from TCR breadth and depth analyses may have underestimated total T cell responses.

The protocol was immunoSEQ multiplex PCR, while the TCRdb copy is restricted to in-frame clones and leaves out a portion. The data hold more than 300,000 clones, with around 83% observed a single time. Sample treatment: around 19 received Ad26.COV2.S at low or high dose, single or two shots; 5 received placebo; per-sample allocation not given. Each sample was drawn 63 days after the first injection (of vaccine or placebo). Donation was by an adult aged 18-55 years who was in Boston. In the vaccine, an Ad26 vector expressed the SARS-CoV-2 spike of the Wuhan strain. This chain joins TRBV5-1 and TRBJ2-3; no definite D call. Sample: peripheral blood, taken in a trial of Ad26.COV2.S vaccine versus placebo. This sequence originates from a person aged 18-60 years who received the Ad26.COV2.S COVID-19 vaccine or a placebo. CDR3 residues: CASSTVSTDTQYF. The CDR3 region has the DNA TGCGCCAGCAGCACCGTGAGCACAGATACGCAGTATTTT.